This T cell receptor beta chain is from a study of T cell responses to AZD1222 COVID-19 vaccine. Notes on the study in general: Among AZD1222 vaccinees, only six were seropositive at baseline.

With regard to this clone: Its antigen is still unknown.

Germline V gives CDR1 SGHNT, CDR2 YYREEE (reference sequence). The CDR3 runs to 11 residues. Trimming took off 10 bases at V and 3 bases at J, with 9 bases between the two ends. Profiled with immunoSEQ multiplex PCR; TCRdb holds only in-frame clones, not every one. The sample records around 120,000 clones, roughly 88% being singletons. The starting material was peripheral blood, obtained on day 0 of MenACWY control vaccination. This sequence originates from an adult in good health. V is TRBV5-4 and J is TRBJ2-3, with D unclear. The CDR3 DNA follows: TGTGCCTATGGCGGAACAGATACGCAGTATTTT. Its translation: CAYGGTDTQYF.